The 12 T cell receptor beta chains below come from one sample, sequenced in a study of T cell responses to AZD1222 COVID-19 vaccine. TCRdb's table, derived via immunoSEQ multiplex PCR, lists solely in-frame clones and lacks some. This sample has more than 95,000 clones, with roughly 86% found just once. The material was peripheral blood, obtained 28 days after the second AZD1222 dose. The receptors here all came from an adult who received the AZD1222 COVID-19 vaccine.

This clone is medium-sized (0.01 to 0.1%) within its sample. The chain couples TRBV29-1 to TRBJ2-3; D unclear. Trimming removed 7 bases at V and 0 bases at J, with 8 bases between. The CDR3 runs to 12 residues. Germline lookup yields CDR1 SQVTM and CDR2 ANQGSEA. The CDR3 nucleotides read TGCAGCGCGTCGAGAAGCACAGATACGCAGTATTTT. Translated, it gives CSASRSTDTQYF.

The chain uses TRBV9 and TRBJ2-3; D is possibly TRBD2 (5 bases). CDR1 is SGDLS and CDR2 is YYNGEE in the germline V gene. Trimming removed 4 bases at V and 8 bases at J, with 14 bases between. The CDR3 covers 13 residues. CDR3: CASSPPGLGTQYF. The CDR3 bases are TGTGCCAGCAGCCCCCCCGGACTCGGTACGCAGTATTTT.

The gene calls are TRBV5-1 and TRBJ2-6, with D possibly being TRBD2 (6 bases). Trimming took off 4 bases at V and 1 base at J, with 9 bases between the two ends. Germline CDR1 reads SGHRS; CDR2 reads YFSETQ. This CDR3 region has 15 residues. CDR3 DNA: TGCGCCAGCAGCCCCGCGGGGTCTGGGGCCAACGTCCTGACTTTC. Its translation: CASSPAGSGANVLTF.

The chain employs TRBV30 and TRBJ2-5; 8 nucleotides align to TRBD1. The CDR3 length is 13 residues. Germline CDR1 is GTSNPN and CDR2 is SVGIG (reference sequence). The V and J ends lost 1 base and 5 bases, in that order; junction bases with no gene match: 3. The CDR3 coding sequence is TGTGCCTGGAGTGCAGGGGGCTCTGAGACCCAGTACTTC. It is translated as CAWSAGGSETQYF.

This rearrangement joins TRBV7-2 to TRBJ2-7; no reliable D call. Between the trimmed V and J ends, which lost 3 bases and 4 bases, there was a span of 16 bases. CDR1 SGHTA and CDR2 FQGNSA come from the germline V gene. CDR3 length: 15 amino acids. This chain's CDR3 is CASSFRSRASYEQYF. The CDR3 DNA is TGTGCCAGCAGCTTTAGATCCCGCGCTTCTTACGAGCAGTACTTC.

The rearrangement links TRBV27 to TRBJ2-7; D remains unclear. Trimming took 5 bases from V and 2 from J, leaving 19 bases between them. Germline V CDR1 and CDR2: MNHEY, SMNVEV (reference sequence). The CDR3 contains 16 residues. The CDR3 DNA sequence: TGTGCCAGCAGTCCCCAAGGAAGGATCCTAACCTACGAGCAGTACTTC. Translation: CASSPQGRILTYEQYF.

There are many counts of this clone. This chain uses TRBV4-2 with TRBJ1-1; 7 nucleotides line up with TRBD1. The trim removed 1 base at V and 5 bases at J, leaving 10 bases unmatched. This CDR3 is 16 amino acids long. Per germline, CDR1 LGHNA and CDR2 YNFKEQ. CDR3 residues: CASSQAGQGVLTEAFF. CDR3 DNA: TGTGCCAGCAGCCAAGCGGGGCAGGGGGTGTTAACTGAAGCTTTCTTT.

CDR3 loop: CASSLEAFGQGVGEQYF. For the CDR3, the DNA is TGTGCCAGCAGCTTGGAGGCTTTCGGACAGGGAGTGGGAGAGCAGTACTTC. The rearrangement links TRBV13 to TRBJ2-7; 8 bases fit TRBD1. With 3 bases clipped from V and 7 bases from J, the junction kept 17 bases outside the gene matches. CDR3 length equals 17 residues. The germline V gene encodes CDR1 PRHDT and CDR2 FYEKMQ (reference sequence). The full variable domain, rest sourced from reference TRBV13 and TRBJ2-7, is AAGVIQSPRHLIKEKRETATLKCYPIPRHDTVYWYQQGPGQDPQFLISFYEKMQSDKGSIPDRFSAQQFSDYHSELNMSSLELGDSALYFCASSLEAFGQGVGEQYFGPGTRLTVT.

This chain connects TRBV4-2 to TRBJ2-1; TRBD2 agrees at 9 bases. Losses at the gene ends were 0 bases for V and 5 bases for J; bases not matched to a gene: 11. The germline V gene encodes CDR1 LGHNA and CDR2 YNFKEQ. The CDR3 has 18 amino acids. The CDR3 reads CASSQDQGPGTSNNEQFF. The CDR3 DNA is TGTGCCAGCAGCCAAGATCAGGGGCCTGGGACTAGCAACAATGAGCAGTTCTTC.

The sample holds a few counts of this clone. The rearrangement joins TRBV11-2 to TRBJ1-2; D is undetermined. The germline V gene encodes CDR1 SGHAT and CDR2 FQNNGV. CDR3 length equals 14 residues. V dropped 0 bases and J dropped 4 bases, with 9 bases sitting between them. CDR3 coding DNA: TGTGCCAGCAGCTTAGACGGACCCAGCTATGGCTACACCTTC. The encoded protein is CASSLDGPSYGYTF.

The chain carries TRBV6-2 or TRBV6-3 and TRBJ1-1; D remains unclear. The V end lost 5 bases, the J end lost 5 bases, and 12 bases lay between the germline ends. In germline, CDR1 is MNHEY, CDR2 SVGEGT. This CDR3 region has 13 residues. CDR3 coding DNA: TGTGCCAGCAGTCAAAGATCGGGGACTGAAGCTTTCTTT. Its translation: CASSQRSGTEAFF.

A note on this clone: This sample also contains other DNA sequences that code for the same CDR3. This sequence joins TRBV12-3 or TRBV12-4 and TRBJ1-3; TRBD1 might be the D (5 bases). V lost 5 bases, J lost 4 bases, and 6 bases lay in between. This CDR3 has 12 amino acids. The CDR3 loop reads CASSPGGNTIYF. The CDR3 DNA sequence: TGTGCCAGCAGTCCAGGGGGAAACACCATATATTTT.